The clone carrying this T cell receptor beta chain is judged large (0.1 to 1%). Its antigen is still unknown. This entry comes from a study of T cell repertoires in ileal Crohn's disease. Background on the study: Postoperative therapy was given to about half: fewer than 14 thiopurines, roughly 18 anti-TNF agents.

The data were produced by immunoSEQ multiplex PCR, yet TCRdb's version contains in-frame clones alone and is incomplete. The sample consists of fewer than 7,500 clones, roughly 70% of them appearing once. Study-wide results and caveats: Endoscopic recurrence occurred in every patient whose clonality exceeded 26.8%. Mucosal expansions were suggested to be mainly CD8 T cells. Active smokers at surgery had more clonal expansions than non-smokers.

V shed 1 base, J shed 14 bases, and the junction held 9 bases outside the gene matches. CDR1 and CDR2 from the germline V gene are MGHRA and YSYEKL. The CDR3 has 14 amino acids. The genes are TRBV4-1 and TRBJ2-1; 9 positions match TRBD1. Sequenced input: ileal tissue. The clonotype was recovered from an adult with Crohn's disease. Here the CDR3 reads CASSQGTGTGKEFF. In nucleotides, the CDR3 is TGCGCCAGCAGCCAAGGGACGGGGACAGGGAAGGAGTTCTTC.